The clone carrying this T cell receptor (beta chain) was seen at least ten times. Its antigen is still unknown. This sample was included in a study of T cells after yellow fever vaccination. A process of 5'RACE template switching, which added a universal primer site and UMIs, was used to make TCR cDNA. One entry per CDR3 protein, called by TCRdb with MiXCR from the 5' RACE reads. The sample shows about 320,000 distinct CDR3 sequences, roughly 4.3% of them seen only once. Germline V CDR1 and CDR2: SGHRS, YFSETQ. With 4 bases clipped from V and 8 bases from J, the junction kept 11 bases outside the gene matches. This CDR3 spans 15 amino acids. Study-wide points: Abundant bulk-population clonotypes could contaminate the FACS-sorted repertoires. Detected again after the booster were most primary-vaccination clones, at 95% to 96% CD4 and 70% to 90% CD8. Although most clonotypes did not, a small share appeared in both CD4 and CD8 compartments.

The V call is TRBV5-1, the J call TRBJ2-1; TRBD2 agrees at 8 bases. The TCR comes from a man younger than 35 who received the YFV17D yellow fever vaccine. Sequencing was performed on PBMCs, taken 15 days after the yellow fever booster vaccination. The CDR3 nucleotides read TGCGCCAGCAGCGGGGCACGGGGGGGCTTCGATGAGCAGTTCTTC. It codes for CASSGARGGFDEQFF.